This is a list of T cell receptor beta chains from one sample in a study of OX40 agonist ivuxolimab in advanced cancers. Some clones are missing from TCRdb's copy, which holds only in-frame ones; the method was immunoSEQ multiplex PCR. Of about 25,000 clones in the sample, just over 85% were seen once. Sequenced material: CD4+ or CD8+ T cells sorted from blood, taken in a trial of the OX40 agonist ivuxolimab. The receptors derive from an adult with an advanced solid tumor such as melanoma, head and neck, liver or kidney cancer. The CDR3 runs from the conserved cysteine through the conserved F or W.

CDR3aa,j_gene,len,v_gene
CATSSLGAGELFF,TRBJ2-2,13,TRBV15
CASSPTGDGYTF,TRBJ1-2,12,TRBV10-2
CASSQDPAGGHYEQYF,TRBJ2-7,16,TRBV4-1
CATQGGLTGGSSPLHF,TRBJ1-6,16,TRBV10-3
CASSLGSADTQYF,TRBJ2-3,13,TRBV7-6
CSVEGRAKPPMNTEAFF,TRBJ1-1,17,TRBV29-1
CASSIDAGGKLFF,TRBJ1-4,13,TRBV19
CASSLTGGDTEAFF,TRBJ1-1,14,TRBV5-1
CASSPPSAKNIQYF,TRBJ2-4,14,TRBV4-1
CASSDSRYTDTQYF,TRBJ2-3,14,TRBV6-4
CASSPPGGDNEQFF,TRBJ2-1,14,TRBV4-1
CASSTSLGTEAFF,TRBJ1-1,13,TRBV5-6
CASSLGTSGGDTQYF,TRBJ2-3,15,TRBV4-1
CASSLGLARDIQYF,TRBJ2-4,14,TRBV5-1
CASIGSGTGELFF,TRBJ2-2,13,TRBV27
CSVPSGLAGYNEQFF,TRBJ2-1,15,TRBV29-1
CASSLRDSGTGELFF,TRBJ2-2,15,TRBV7-6
CASSLETGSSSYNEQFF,TRBJ2-1,17,TRBV11-3
CASSPWGGREQYF,TRBJ2-7,13,TRBV6-5
CASTQGTEAFF,TRBJ1-1,11,TRBV6-5
CASSLREIYNEQFF,TRBJ2-1,14,TRBV28
CASSFRGADGYTF,TRBJ1-2,13,TRBV5-4
CASSARGLAGGETQYF,TRBJ2-5,16,TRBV9
CAYTPGQGSYGYTF,TRBJ1-2,14,TRBV30
CASSVWLAGTDTQYF,TRBJ2-3,15,TRBV2
CATSSSRTVEKLFF,TRBJ1-4,14,TRBV15
CASSLAMGSYGYTF,TRBJ1-2,14,TRBV5-1
CATSGGPNNEQFF,TRBJ2-1,13,TRBV6-4
CAIRNIEMNTEAFF,TRBJ1-1,14,TRBV10-3
CATSPGQGPYNEQFF,TRBJ2-1,15,TRBV15
CASSSGTGGGYNEQFF,TRBJ2-1,16,TRBV7-7
CASSLWRSNEQFF,TRBJ2-1,13,TRBV5-6
CATSSRSSSYEQYF,TRBJ2-7,14,TRBV15
CASSISFTSYEQYF,TRBJ2-7,14,TRBV19
CASSPKGDLGFQYEQYF,NA,17,TRBV7-8
CASSQETGQGARQPQHF,TRBJ1-5,17,TRBV4-2
CASTPGGGAWPQHF,TRBJ1-5,14,TRBV19
CASSQLDYEQYF,TRBJ2-7,12,TRBV7-8
CASSALAGPYNEQFF,TRBJ2-1,15,TRBV19
CASSSFTDTQYF,TRBJ2-3,12,TRBV27
CASSVVGGQETQYF,TRBJ2-5,14,TRBV9